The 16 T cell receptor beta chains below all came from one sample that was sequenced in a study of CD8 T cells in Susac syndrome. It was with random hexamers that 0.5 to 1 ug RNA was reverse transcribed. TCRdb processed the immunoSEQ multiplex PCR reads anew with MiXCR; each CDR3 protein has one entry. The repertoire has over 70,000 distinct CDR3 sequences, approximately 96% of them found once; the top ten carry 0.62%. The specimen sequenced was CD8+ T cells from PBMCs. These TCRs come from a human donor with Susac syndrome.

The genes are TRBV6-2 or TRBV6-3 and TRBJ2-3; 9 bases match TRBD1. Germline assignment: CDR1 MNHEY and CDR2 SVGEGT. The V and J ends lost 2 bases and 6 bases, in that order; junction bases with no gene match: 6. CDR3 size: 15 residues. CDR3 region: CASSYLSDRGDTQYF. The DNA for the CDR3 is TGTGCCAGCAGTTACCTCTCGGACAGGGGCGATACGCAGTATTTT.

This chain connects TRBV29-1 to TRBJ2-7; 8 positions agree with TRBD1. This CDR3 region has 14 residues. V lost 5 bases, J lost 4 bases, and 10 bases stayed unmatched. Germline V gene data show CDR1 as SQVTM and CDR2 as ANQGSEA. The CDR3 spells CSVLDRDRLYEQYF. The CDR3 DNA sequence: TGCAGCGTTCTCGACCGGGACAGGCTGTACGAGCAGTACTTC.

The CDR3 coding sequence is TGCGCCAGCCGCCCATCGGCGGGGTTCACCTACGAGCAGTACTTC. Its translation: CASRPSAGFTYEQYF. This chain links TRBV4-1 with TRBJ2-7; possibly TRBD2 for D (6 bases). Per the germline V gene, CDR1 is MGHRA and CDR2 is YSYEKL. The germline V and J ends were trimmed by 8 bases and 2 bases, with 19 bases remaining between them. This CDR3 has 15 residues.

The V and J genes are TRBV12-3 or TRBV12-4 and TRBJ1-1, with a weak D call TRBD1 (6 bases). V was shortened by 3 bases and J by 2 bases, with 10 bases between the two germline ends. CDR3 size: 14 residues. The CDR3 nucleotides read TGTGCCAGCAGTTTCGGGGGCAAAAACACTGAAGCTTTCTTT. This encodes CASSFGGKNTEAFF.

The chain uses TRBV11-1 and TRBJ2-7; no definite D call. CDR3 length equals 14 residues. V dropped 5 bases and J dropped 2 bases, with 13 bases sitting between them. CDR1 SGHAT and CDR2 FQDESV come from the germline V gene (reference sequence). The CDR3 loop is CASSRGPATYEQYF. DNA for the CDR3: TGTGCCAGCAGCCGTGGACCGGCGACCTACGAGCAGTACTTC.

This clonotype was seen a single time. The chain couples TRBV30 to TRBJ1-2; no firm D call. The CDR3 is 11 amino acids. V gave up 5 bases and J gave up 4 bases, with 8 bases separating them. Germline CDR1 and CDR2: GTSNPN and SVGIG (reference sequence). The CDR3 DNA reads TGTGCCTGGTCCAGCGCCTATGGCTACACCTTC. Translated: CAWSSAYGYTF.

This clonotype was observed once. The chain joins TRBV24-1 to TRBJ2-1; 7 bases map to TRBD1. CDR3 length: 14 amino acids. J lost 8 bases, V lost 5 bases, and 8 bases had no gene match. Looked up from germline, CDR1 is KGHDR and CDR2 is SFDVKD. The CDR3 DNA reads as TGTGCCACCAGTGCTGCGAAGGGGGCCCATGAGCAGTTCTTC. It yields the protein CATSAAKGAHEQFF.

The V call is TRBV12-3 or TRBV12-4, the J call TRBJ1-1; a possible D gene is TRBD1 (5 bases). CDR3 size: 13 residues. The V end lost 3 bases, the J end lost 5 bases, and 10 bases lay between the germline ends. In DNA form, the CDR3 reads TGTGCCAGCAGTTTCATGGGGGAGACTGAAGCTTTCTTT. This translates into CASSFMGETEAFF.

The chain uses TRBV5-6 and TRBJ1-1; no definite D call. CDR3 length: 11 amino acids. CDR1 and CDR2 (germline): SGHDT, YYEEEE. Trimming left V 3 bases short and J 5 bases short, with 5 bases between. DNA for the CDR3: TGTGCCAGCAGCTGGCGGACTGAAGCTTTCTTT. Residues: CASSWRTEAFF.

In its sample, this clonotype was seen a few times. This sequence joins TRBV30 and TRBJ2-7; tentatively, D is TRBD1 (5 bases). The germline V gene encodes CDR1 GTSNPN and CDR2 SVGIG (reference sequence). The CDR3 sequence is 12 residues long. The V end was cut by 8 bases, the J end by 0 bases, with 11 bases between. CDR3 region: CAHGHSSYEQYF. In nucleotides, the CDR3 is TGTGCCCATGGACACAGCTCCTACGAGCAGTACTTC.

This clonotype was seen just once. The DNA of the CDR3 is TGTGCCAGCAGTGAATATCCGACTCTCGCAGATACGCAGTATTTT. Translating it yields CASSEYPTLADTQYF. This chain links TRBV6-1 with TRBJ2-3; no reliable D call. Trimming removed 2 bases from V and 4 bases from J, with 13 bases in between. From germline, CDR1 is MNHNS and CDR2 SASEGT. The CDR3 extends over 15 amino acids.

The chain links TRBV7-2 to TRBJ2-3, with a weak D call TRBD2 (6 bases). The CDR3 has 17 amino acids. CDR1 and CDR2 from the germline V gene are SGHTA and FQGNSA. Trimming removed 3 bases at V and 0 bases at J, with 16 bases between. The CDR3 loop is CASSLPMTSASTDTQYF. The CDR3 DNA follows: TGTGCCAGCAGCTTGCCCATGACTAGTGCTAGCACAGATACGCAGTATTTT.

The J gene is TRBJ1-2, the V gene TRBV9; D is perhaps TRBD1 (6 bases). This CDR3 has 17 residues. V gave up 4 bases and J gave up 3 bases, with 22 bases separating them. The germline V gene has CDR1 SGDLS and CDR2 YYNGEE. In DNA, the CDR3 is TGTGCCAGCAGCCCCCAGGTGGGGGGGCTCATGGACTATGGCTACACCTTC. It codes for CASSPQVGGLMDYGYTF.

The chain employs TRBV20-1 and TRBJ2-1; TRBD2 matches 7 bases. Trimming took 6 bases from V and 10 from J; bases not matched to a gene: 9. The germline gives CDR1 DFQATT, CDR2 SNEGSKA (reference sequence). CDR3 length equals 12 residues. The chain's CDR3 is CSAIPGGREQFF. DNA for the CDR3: TGCAGTGCCATCCCGGGAGGCAGGGAGCAGTTCTTC.

Here the CDR3 reads CASSSGGRRNTEAFF. CDR3 nucleotide sequence: TGTGCCAGCAGCTCGGGGGGAAGGAGAAACACTGAAGCTTTCTTT. The chain is built from TRBV9 and TRBJ1-1, with TRBD1 as a possible D gene (5 bases). CDR3 length: 15 residues. The V and J ends lost 4 bases and 2 bases respectively, with 15 bases between them. Germline assignment: CDR1 SGDLS and CDR2 YYNGEE.

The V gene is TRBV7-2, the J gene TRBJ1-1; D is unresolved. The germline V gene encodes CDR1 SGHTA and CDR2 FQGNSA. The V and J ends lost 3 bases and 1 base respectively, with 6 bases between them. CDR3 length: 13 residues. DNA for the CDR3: TGTGCCAGCAGCTTCGTCGAGAACACTGAAGCTTTCTTT. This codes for CASSFVENTEAFF.